These 11 T cell receptor beta chains originate from one sample sequenced in a study of chemoradiotherapy in HPV16-positive cancers. The method was immunoSEQ multiplex PCR; TCRdb's version includes in-frame clones alone and lacks a portion of them. The table shows several thousand clones, with 94% occurring only once. This material was obtained from a patient who underwent chemoradiotherapy. The receptors were gathered from a human donor with HPV-associated anogenital cancer.

This clone was counted between two and nine times. The CDR3 reads CASSLEIVGATDTQYF. The DNA for the CDR3 is TGTGCCAGCAGCTTAGAAATAGTGGGGGCCACAGATACGCAGTATTTT. The genes are TRBV11-2 and TRBJ2-3; a possible D gene is TRBD1 (6 bases). This CDR3 spans 16 amino acids. In germline, CDR1 is SGHAT, CDR2 FQNNGV. The germline V and J ends were trimmed by 0 bases and 2 bases, with 12 bases remaining between them.

The chain employs TRBV29-1 and TRBJ1-2, with TRBD1 identical over 7 bases. CDR3 length equals 13 residues. The V gene's germline CDR1 is SQVTM and CDR2 ANQGSEA. After removal of 7 bases from V and 0 bases from J, the junction contained 5 bases not matched to a gene. The CDR3 spells CSAATGTNYGYTF. CDR3 in DNA: TGCAGCGCCGCGACAGGGACTAACTATGGCTACACCTTC.

The V gene is TRBV6-6, the J gene TRBJ2-7; possible D gene TRBD2, 5 bases. Germline lookup yields CDR1 MNHNY and CDR2 SVGAGI (reference sequence). The ends were cut back, 5 bases at V and 3 bases at J, with 20 bases in the middle. The CDR3 has 16 amino acids. The CDR3 is CASSGVDSSRGYEQYF. The CDR3 nucleotides read TGTGCCAGCAGTGGGGTGGACTCTTCCCGGGGCTACGAGCAGTACTTC.

V gene TRBV28 combines with J gene TRBJ1-2, with a tentative D call TRBD1 (5 bases). Germline values: CDR1 MDHEN, CDR2 SYDVKM. This CDR3 has 18 residues. Trimming removed 7 bases from V and 0 bases from J, with 24 bases in between. The CDR3 is CASTPIGAWDGPNYGYTF. The CDR3 bases are TGTGCCAGCACCCCTATCGGGGCTTGGGACGGGCCTAACTATGGCTACACCTTC.

The J gene is TRBJ2-2, the V gene TRBV6-6; TRBD1 matches 7 bases. This CDR3 comprises 14 residues. J gave up 5 bases and V 5 bases, and 5 bases lay outside the gene matches. CDR1 is MNHNY and CDR2 is SVGAGI in the germline V gene (reference sequence). The CDR3 reads CASSRQGLTGELFF. The CDR3 DNA is TGTGCCAGCAGTAGACAGGGTTTAACCGGGGAGCTGTTTTTT.

The genes are TRBV7-2 and TRBJ1-2; weak D call: TRBD1 (6 bases). Trimming shortened V by 3 bases and J by 6 bases, and 11 bases separated the two germline ends. This CDR3 has 13 amino acids. Looked up from germline, CDR1 is SGHTA and CDR2 is FQGNSA. The CDR3: CASSFRGLDGYTF. DNA for the CDR3: TGTGCCAGCAGCTTCAGGGGATTGGATGGCTACACCTTC.

This chain joins TRBV2 and TRBJ2-3; a weak D match, TRBD2 (5 bases). Per the germline V gene, CDR1 is SNHLY and CDR2 is FYNNEI. V gave up 1 base and J gave up 4 bases, with 6 bases separating them. This CDR3 spans 13 amino acids. CDR3 sequence: CASSEDGADTQYF. The DNA of the CDR3 is TGTGCCAGCAGTGAAGACGGGGCAGATACGCAGTATTTT.

The V gene is TRBV28, the J gene TRBJ1-5, with D possibly being TRBD1 (5 bases). CDR1 MDHEN and CDR2 SYDVKM come from the germline V gene. V lost 4 bases to trimming and J lost 6 bases, with 19 bases between them. CDR3 length equals 16 residues. CDR3 protein: CASSWALRGEGQPQHF. The CDR3 DNA reads TGTGCCAGCAGTTGGGCTTTGAGGGGCGAGGGTCAGCCCCAGCATTTT.

This clone was counted once. The chain employs TRBV5-1 and TRBJ2-3; D possibly corresponds to TRBD1 (6 bases). Germline lookup yields CDR1 SGHRS and CDR2 YFSETQ. V was clipped by 4 bases and J by 1 base, with 13 bases between them. There are 15 residues in the CDR3. This CDR3 reads CASSIGRGGTDTQYF. The CDR3 DNA is TGCGCCAGCAGCATCGGCAGGGGAGGCACAGATACGCAGTATTTT.

This clone was recorded once. The chain is built from TRBV19 and TRBJ1-5; D remains unclear. The CDR3 covers 14 residues. CDR1 and CDR2 from the germline V gene are LNHDA and SQIVND (reference sequence). V was clipped by 7 bases and J by 2 bases, with 12 bases between them. The chain's CDR3 is CASTLPGGNQPQHF. For the CDR3, the DNA is TGTGCCAGTACACTCCCTGGGGGCAATCAGCCCCAGCATTTT.

The V call is TRBV6-1, the J call TRBJ1-1; TRBD1 agrees at 10 bases. The CDR3 contains 14 residues. The V segment lost 5 bases and the J segment 4 bases; nucleotides outside the gene matches: 4. Germline V gives CDR1 MNHNS, CDR2 SASEGT. The CDR3, as DNA: TGTGCCAGCAGTTTGACAGGGGGCATCACTGAAGCTTTCTTT. Encoded protein: CASSLTGGITEAFF.